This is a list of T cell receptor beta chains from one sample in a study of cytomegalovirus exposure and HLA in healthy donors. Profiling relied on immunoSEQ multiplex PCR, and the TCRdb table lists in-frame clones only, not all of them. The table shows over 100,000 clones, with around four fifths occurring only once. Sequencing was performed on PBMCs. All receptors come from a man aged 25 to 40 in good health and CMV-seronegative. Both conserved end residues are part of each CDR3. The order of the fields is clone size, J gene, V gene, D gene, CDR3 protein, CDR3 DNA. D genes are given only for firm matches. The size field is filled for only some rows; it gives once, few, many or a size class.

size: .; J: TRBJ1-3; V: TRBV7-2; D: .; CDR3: CASSLARSNSGNTIYF; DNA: TGTGCCAGCAGCTTAGCCAGGTCCAACTCTGGAAACACCATATATTTT
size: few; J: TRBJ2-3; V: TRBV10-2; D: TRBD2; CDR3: CASSGLAGGQADTQYF; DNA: TGCGCCAGCAGTGGGCTAGCGGGGGGTCAGGCAGATACGCAGTATTTT
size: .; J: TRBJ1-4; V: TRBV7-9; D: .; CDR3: CASSLVGQYPNEKLFF; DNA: TGTGCCAGCAGCTTAGTAGGACAGTACCCTAATGAAAAACTGTTTTTT
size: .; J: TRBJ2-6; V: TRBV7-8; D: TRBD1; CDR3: CASSLGQAFSGANVLTF; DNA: TGTGCCAGCAGCTTGGGACAGGCGTTCTCTGGGGCCAACGTCCTGACTTTC
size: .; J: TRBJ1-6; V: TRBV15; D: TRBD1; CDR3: CATSRDRNNSPLHF; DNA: TGTGCCACCAGCAGGGACAGGAATAATTCCCCCCTCCACTTT
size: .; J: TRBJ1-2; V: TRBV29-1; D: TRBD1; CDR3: CSVVRDRNYGYTF; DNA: TGCAGCGTTGTCCGGGACAGGAACTATGGCTACACCTTC
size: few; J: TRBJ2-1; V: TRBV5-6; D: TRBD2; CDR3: CASSTPSGGRYNEQFF; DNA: TGTGCCAGCAGCACGCCGAGCGGGGGGAGATACAATGAGCAGTTCTTC
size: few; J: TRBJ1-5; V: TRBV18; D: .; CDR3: CASSFKTGSSQPQHF; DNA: TGTGCCAGCTCATTCAAGACCGGGAGTTCTCAGCCCCAGCATTTT
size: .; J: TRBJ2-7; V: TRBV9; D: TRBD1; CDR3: CASSPGPTGGHEQYF; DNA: TGTGCCAGCAGCCCCGGCCCTACAGGGGGCCACGAGCAGTACTTC
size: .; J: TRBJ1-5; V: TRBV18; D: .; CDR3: CASSPQGLGQPQHF; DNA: TGTGCCAGCTCACCTCAGGGGCTGGGACAGCCCCAGCATTTT
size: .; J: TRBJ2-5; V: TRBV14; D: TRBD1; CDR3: CASSQGQGLKTQYF; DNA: TGTGCCAGCAGCCAAGGACAGGGGCTTAAGACCCAGTACTTC
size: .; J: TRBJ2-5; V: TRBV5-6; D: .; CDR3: CASSLVRGQKTETQYF; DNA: TGTGCCAGCAGCCTCGTTCGAGGGCAGAAAACGGAGACCCAGTACTTC
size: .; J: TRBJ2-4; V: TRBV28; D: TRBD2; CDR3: CASSQSSGHAKNIQYF; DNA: TGTGCCAGCAGTCAATCTAGCGGGCATGCCAAAAACATTCAGTACTTC
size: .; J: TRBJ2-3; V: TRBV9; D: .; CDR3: CASSVNGDGTDTQYF; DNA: TGTGCCAGCAGCGTAAACGGAGATGGCACAGATACGCAGTATTTT
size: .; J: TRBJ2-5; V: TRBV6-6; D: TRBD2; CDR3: CASSYSRLAEETQYF; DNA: TGTGCCAGCAGTTACTCGAGACTAGCGGAAGAGACCCAGTACTTC
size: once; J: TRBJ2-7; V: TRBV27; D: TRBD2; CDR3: CASSPGTTAYEQYF; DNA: TGTGCCAGCAGTCCCGGGACTACCGCCTACGAGCAGTACTTC
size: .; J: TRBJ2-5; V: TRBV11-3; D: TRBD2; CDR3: CASSLRTSGIETQYF; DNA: TGTGCCAGCAGCCTCCGGACTAGCGGTATCGAGACCCAGTACTTC
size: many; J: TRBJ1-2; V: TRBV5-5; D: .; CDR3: CASSGTDRNYGYTF; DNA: TGTGCCAGCAGCGGAACGGACAGAAACTATGGCTACACCTTC
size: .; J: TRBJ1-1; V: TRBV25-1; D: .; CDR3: CASSEGGGLGLNTEAFF; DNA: TGTGCCAGCAGTGAAGGGGGGGGACTCGGGTTGAACACTGAAGCTTTCTTT
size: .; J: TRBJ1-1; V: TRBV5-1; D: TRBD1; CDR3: CASSLATGQQNTEAFF; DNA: TGCGCCAGCAGCTTGGCCACGGGACAGCAGAACACTGAAGCTTTCTTT
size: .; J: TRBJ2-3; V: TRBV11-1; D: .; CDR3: CASSLGRSDWTDTQYF; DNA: TGTGCCAGCAGCTTAGGGAGGAGCGATTGGACAGATACGCAGTATTTT
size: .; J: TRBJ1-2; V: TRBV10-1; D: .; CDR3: CASSGGVGYTF; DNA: TGCGCCAGCAGTGGTGGAGTGGGCTACACCTTC
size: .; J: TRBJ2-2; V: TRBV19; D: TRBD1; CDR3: CATRTGQAGELFF; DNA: TGTGCCACTCGGACAGGGCAGGCCGGGGAGCTGTTTTTT
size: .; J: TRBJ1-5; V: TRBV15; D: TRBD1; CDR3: CATSRPGQTLNQPQHF; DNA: TGTGCCACCAGCAGACCGGGACAGACTTTAAATCAGCCCCAGCATTTT
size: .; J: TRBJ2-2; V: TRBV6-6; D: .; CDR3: CASTTELAGELFF; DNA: TGTGCCAGTACCACTGAACTCGCCGGGGAGCTGTTTTTT
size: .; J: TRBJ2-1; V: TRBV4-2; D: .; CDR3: CASSQASESYNEQFF; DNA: TGTGCCAGCAGCCAAGCCAGCGAGTCCTACAATGAGCAGTTCTTC
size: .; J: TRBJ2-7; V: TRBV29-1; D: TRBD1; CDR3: CSVVIGTGLYEQYF; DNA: TGCAGCGTTGTTATAGGGACAGGACTCTACGAGCAGTACTTC
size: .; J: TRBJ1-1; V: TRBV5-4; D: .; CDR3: CASSLVAGMNTEAFF; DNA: TGTGCCAGCAGCTTGGTGGCAGGAATGAACACTGAAGCTTTCTTT
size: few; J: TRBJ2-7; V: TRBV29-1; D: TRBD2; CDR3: CSVGAGVMYEQYF; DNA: TGCAGCGTGGGAGCGGGAGTGATGTACGAGCAGTACTTC
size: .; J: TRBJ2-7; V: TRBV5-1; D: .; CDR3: CASSLDYLTYEQYF; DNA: TGCGCCAGCAGCTTGGATTACCTAACCTACGAGCAGTACTTC
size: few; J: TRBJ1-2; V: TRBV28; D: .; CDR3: CASSLVRGVYGYTF; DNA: TGTGCCAGCAGTTTAGTCCGGGGGGTCTATGGCTACACCTTC
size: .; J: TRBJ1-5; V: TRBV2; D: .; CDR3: CASSERGQPQHF; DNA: TGTGCCAGCAGTGAAAGAGGTCAGCCCCAGCATTTT
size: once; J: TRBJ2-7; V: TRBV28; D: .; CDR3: CASSLVSDSYEQYF; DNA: TGTGCCAGCAGTTTAGTATCAGACAGCTACGAGCAGTACTTC
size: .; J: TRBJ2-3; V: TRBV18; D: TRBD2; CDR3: CASSLGLELTDTQYF; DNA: TGTGCCAGCTCCCTCGGACTAGAGTTGACAGATACGCAGTATTTT
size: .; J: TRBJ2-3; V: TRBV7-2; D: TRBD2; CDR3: CASSLAWREISDTQYF; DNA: TGTGCCAGCAGCTTAGCCTGGCGGGAGATATCAGATACGCAGTATTTT
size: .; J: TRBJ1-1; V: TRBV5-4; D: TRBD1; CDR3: CASRDRDRGVNTEAFF; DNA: TGTGCCAGCAGGGACCGGGACAGGGGGGTGAACACTGAAGCTTTCTTT
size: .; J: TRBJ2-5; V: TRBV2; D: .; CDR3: CASSESETQYF; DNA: TGTGCCAGCAGTGAGTCGGAGACCCAGTACTTC
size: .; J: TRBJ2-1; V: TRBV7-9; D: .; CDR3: CASSPNYNEQFF; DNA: TGTGCCAGCAGCCCCAACTACAATGAGCAGTTCTTC
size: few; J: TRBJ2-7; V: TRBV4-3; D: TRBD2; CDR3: CASSQDLTGGTYEQYF; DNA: TGCGCCAGCAGCCAAGATCTCACGGGAGGAACCTACGAGCAGTACTTC
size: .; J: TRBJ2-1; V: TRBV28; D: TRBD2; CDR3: CASSSREIAGNEQFF; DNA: TGTGCCAGCAGTAGCCGGGAGATAGCGGGAAATGAGCAGTTCTTC
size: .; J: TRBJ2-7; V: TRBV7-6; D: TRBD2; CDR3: CASSLGTSGSYEQYF; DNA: TGTGCCAGCAGCCTAGGGACTAGCGGATCCTACGAGCAGTACTTC
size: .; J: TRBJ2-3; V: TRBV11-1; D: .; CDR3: CASSLSLVTDTQYF; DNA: TGTGCCAGCAGCTTAAGCCTAGTCACAGATACGCAGTATTTT
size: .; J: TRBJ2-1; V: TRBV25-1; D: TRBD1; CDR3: CASSESPGTGYNEQFF; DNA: TGTGCCAGCAGTGAATCCCCCGGGACAGGCTACAATGAGCAGTTCTTC
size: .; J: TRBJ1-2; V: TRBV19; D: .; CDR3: CASTIQGWGYTF; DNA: TGTGCCAGTACCATACAGGGTTGGGGCTACACCTTC
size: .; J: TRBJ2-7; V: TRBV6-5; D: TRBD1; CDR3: CASSYTPTGGAYEQYF; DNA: TGTGCCAGCAGTTACACCCCCACAGGGGGCGCTTACGAGCAGTACTTC
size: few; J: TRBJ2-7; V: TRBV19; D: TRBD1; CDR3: CASRVSGTGTYEQYF; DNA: TGTGCCAGTAGAGTAAGTGGGACAGGGACCTACGAGCAGTACTTC
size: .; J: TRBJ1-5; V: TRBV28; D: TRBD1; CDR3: CASRQGQGVTQPQHF; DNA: TGTGCCAGCAGGCAAGGACAGGGGGTTACTCAGCCCCAGCATTTT
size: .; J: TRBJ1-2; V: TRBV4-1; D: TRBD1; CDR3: CASSPYRGWSYGYTF; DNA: TGCGCCAGCAGCCCTTACAGGGGATGGAGCTATGGCTACACCTTC
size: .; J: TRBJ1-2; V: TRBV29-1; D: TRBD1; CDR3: CSVLLPDRVDGYTF; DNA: TGCAGCGTGCTACTACCGGACAGGGTGGATGGCTACACCTTC
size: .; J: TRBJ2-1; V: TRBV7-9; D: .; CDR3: CASSFLVVNEQFF; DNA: TGTGCCAGCAGCTTCTTGGTAGTCAATGAGCAGTTCTTC
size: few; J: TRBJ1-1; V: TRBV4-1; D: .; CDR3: CASSQSRTEAFF; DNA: TGCGCCAGCAGCCAATCGAGGACTGAAGCTTTCTTT
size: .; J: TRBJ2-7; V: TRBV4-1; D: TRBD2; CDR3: CASSQVGGDEQYF; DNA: TGCGCCAGCAGCCAGGTGGGGGGGGACGAGCAGTACTTC
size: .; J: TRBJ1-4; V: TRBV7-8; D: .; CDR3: CASSLEAGAHVEKLFF; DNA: TGTGCCAGCAGCTTAGAGGCAGGGGCGCACGTTGAAAAACTGTTTTTT